This T cell receptor (beta chain) was obtained from a study of beta chain features in type 1 diabetes. Expressed TCRB transcripts were sequenced, since all the RNA that had been isolated was reverse transcribed. TCRdb keeps only in-frame clones here, not all; method: immunoSEQ multiplex PCR. There are around 200,000 clones in the sample; about 13% occur only once, and 0.62% lies in the top ten. The CDR3 is 16 amino acids. Germline assignment: CDR1 MGHDK and CDR2 SYGVNS. The ends lost 5 bases at V and 4 bases at J; junction bases unmatched: 6. What was sequenced was central memory CD4+ T cells from blood. This sequence originates from a woman aged 18-29 years in good health. The chain recombines TRBV25-1 with TRBJ2-2; 11 nucleotides align to TRBD1. Written as DNA, the CDR3 is TGTGCCAGCAGTCCGGGACAGGGGGGGCCCACCGGGGAGCTGTTTTTT. The encoded protein is CASSPGQGGPTGELFF.